These 21 T cell receptor beta chains share one sample of origin, sequenced in a study of graft-versus-host responses after intestinal transplantation. No antigen has been assigned to these receptors. Profiling relied on immunoSEQ multiplex PCR, and the TCRdb table lists in-frame clones only, not all of them. The sample holds some 83,000 clones; roughly nine tenths are singletons and the top ten take nearly 0.1%. Sequences were derived from unstimulated CD4+ T cells sorted from spleen or lymph node cells, sampled before intestinal transplant. These receptors were taken from a human donor who received an intestinal transplant.

This clone was counted a single time. V is TRBV7-2 and J is TRBJ2-7; a possible D gene is TRBD2 (6 bases). Trimming removed 0 bases at V and 6 bases at J, with 9 bases between. CDR3 size: 13 residues. Germline V gene lookup returns CDR1 SGHTA and CDR2 FQGNSA. The chain's CDR3 is CASSLAQGGEQYF. CDR3 bases: TGTGCCAGCAGCTTAGCCCAGGGAGGCGAGCAGTACTTC.

The V and J genes are TRBV29-1 and TRBJ2-5; TRBD2 matches at 8 bases. The CDR3 is made up of 15 amino acids. Germline V gene lookup returns CDR1 SQVTM and CDR2 ANQGSEA. The V segment lost 2 bases and the J segment 3 bases; nucleotides outside the gene matches: 8. Here the CDR3 reads CSVERLAGQKETQYF. The CDR3 nucleotides read TGCAGCGTTGAAAGGCTAGCGGGCCAAAAAGAGACCCAGTACTTC.

CDR3 protein: CSVGGGTLADTQYF. CDR3 bases: TGCAGCGTCGGTGGGGGGACCCTCGCAGATACGCAGTATTTT. The gene calls are TRBV29-1 and TRBJ2-3; D might be TRBD2 (6 bases). CDR3 length equals 14 residues. Per germline, CDR1 SQVTM and CDR2 ANQGSEA. V was pared by 6 bases and J by 4 bases, with 17 bases between.

This chain links TRBV27 with TRBJ2-7, with D maybe TRBD2 (6 bases). The CDR3 length is 13 residues. Trimming took off 3 bases at V and 5 bases at J, with 11 bases between the two ends. Germline V gives CDR1 MNHEY, CDR2 SMNVEV (reference sequence). CDR3 coding DNA: TGTGCCAGCAGTTTTAGGGAGGATCACGAGCAGTACTTC. Residues: CASSFREDHEQYF.

The chain is built from TRBV11-3 and TRBJ1-2, with D possibly TRBD1 on 5 matching bases. V shed 1 base and J shed 2 bases, with 8 bases lying between them. The CDR3 sequence is 14 residues long. CDR1 is SGHNT, CDR2 YENEEA, per germline. This CDR3 reads CASSLVQGNYGYTF. The DNA for the CDR3 is TGTGCCAGCAGCTTAGTGCAGGGAAACTATGGCTACACCTTC.

CDR3 coding DNA: TGTGCTAGTGGCCGGGGGACTGAAGCTTTCTTT. Protein: CASGRGTEAFF. This chain links TRBV12-5 with TRBJ1-1, with D perhaps matching TRBD1 (5 bases). CDR1 is LGHNT and CDR2 is FRNRAP in the germline V gene. V lost 6 bases to trimming and J lost 5 bases, with 7 bases between them. The CDR3 sequence is 11 residues long.

The chain is built from TRBV5-1 and TRBJ2-3; 8 nucleotides align to TRBD1. The V and J ends lost 1 base and 0 bases, in that order; junction bases with no gene match: 1. Germline lookup yields CDR1 SGHRS and CDR2 YFSETQ. The CDR3 runs to 15 residues. The chain's CDR3 is CASSLTGGSTDTQYF. CDR3 in DNA: TGCGCCAGCAGCTTGACAGGGGGAAGCACAGATACGCAGTATTTT.

V gene TRBV2 combines with J gene TRBJ2-1; 11 positions agree with TRBD2. The V gene end was trimmed by 4 bases and the J gene end by 0 bases; junction bases not matched to a gene: 8. CDR1 and CDR2 (germline): SNHLY, FYNNEI. The CDR3 covers 18 residues. CDR3 amino acids: CASSGVAGGSYSYNEQFF. DNA of the CDR3: TGTGCCAGCAGTGGCGTAGCGGGGGGGTCTTACTCCTACAATGAGCAGTTCTTC.

V and J are TRBV4-3 and TRBJ2-6, with D perhaps matching TRBD1 (5 bases). CDR1 is LGHNA, CDR2 YSLEER, per germline. This CDR3 region has 17 residues. Trimming removed 2 bases from V and 2 bases from J, with 13 bases in between. As DNA, the CDR3 is TGCGCCAGCAGCCAACAAATAACAGGAGCTGGGGCCAACGTCCTGACTTTC. Translation: CASSQQITGAGANVLTF.

V gene TRBV5-8 combines with J gene TRBJ2-7, with D unclear. V lost 0 bases and J 3 bases, leaving 25 bases between the germline ends. The germline gives CDR1 SGHTS, CDR2 YDEGEE. This CDR3 spans 19 amino acids. CDR3 sequence reads: CASSLVFAGIVNNHYEQYF. CDR3 bases: TGTGCCAGCAGCTTGGTGTTTGCAGGAATTGTGAATAATCACTACGAGCAGTACTTC.

This chain uses TRBV4-3 with TRBJ1-1; D gene ambiguous. Deletions cut 0 bases from V and 7 bases from J, with 12 bases between. The CDR3 spans 14 residues. Germline CDR1 reads LGHNA; CDR2 reads YSLEER. The CDR3 region is CASSQDGGRYEAFF. In DNA form, the CDR3 reads TGCGCCAGCAGCCAAGATGGTGGCCGATATGAAGCTTTCTTT.

This CDR3 reads CASSPGGAAGEQFF. The CDR3 DNA reads as TGTGCCAGCAGCCCCGGCGGAGCGGCGGGGGAGCAGTTCTTC. The chain combines TRBV7-7 with TRBJ2-1; the D gene is possibly TRBD2 (6 bases). The CDR3 is 14 amino acids. Germline CDR1 reads SSHAT; CDR2 reads FNYEAQ (reference sequence). V was trimmed by 5 bases and J by 10 bases, leaving 18 bases between them.

CDR3 sequence: CASSLRGGVQETQYF. CDR3 bases: TGCGCCAGCAGTCTAAGGGGCGGAGTCCAAGAGACCCAGTACTTC. The V and J genes are TRBV4-3 and TRBJ2-5; possibly TRBD1 for D (5 bases). Trimming stripped 6 bases from V and 1 base from J, with 15 bases between. Germline V gene lookup returns CDR1 LGHNA and CDR2 YSLEER. The CDR3 sequence is 15 residues long.

This clone was counted a single time. The chain employs TRBV20-1 and TRBJ1-2; D gene ambiguous. The CDR3 has 10 amino acids. Trimming shortened V by 6 bases and J by 8 bases, and 10 bases separated the two germline ends. CDR1 and CDR2 from the germline V gene are DFQATT and SNEGSKA (reference sequence). CDR3 nucleotide sequence: TGCAGTGCCAAAGCGGACGGCTACACCTTC. Its translation is CSAKADGYTF.

V is TRBV5-6 and J is TRBJ1-2; D may be TRBD1 (5 bases). The CDR3 has 13 amino acids. Trimming took 0 bases from V and 2 from J, leaving 5 bases between them. CDR1 is SGHDT, CDR2 YYEEEE, per germline. CDR3: CASSLGQNYGYTF. The CDR3 DNA follows: TGTGCCAGCAGCTTGGGACAGAACTATGGCTACACCTTC.

This chain connects TRBV2 to TRBJ2-1; D is possibly TRBD2 (7 bases). The CDR3 runs to 16 residues. V shed 2 bases and J shed 5 bases, with 16 bases lying between them. The germline V gene has CDR1 SNHLY and CDR2 FYNNEI. The CDR3 region is CASSEWWGGRNNEQFF. The CDR3 DNA reads TGTGCCAGCAGTGAATGGTGGGGGGGCCGAAACAATGAGCAGTTCTTC.

This chain uses TRBV5-6 with TRBJ1-2, with a tentative D call TRBD1 (6 bases). The CDR3 totals 15 residues. Between the trimmed V and J ends, which lost 0 bases and 8 bases, there was a span of 17 bases. Germline V CDR1 and CDR2: SGHDT, YYEEEE. The CDR3 region is CASSLGHWGPDGYTF. CDR3 sequence (DNA): TGTGCCAGCAGCTTGGGACATTGGGGGCCTGACGGCTACACCTTC.

The genes are TRBV27 and TRBJ2-4; TRBD2 agrees at 7 bases. The ends lost 8 bases at V and 0 bases at J; junction bases unmatched: 10. Germline V lookup: CDR1 MNHEY, CDR2 SMNVEV (reference sequence). The CDR3 loop spans 16 amino acids. CDR3 nucleotides: TGTGCCAGCTTTAACGGGGGGAAACTAGCCAAAAACATTCAGTACTTC. This sequence encodes CASFNGGKLAKNIQYF.

The chain employs TRBV18 and TRBJ2-5; the D gene is possibly TRBD1 (6 bases). The V end lost 3 bases, the J end lost 2 bases, and 16 bases lay between the germline ends. Germline loops: CDR1 KGHSH, CDR2 LQKENI. This CDR3 is 16 amino acids long. The CDR3 DNA reads TGTGCCAGCTCACCCGGCACAGGGACAAATCAAGAGACCCAGTACTTC. The encoded protein is CASSPGTGTNQETQYF.

V is TRBV9 and J is TRBJ2-1; 9 bases fit TRBD1. This CDR3 has 17 amino acids. Germline V lookup: CDR1 SGDLS, CDR2 YYNGEE. V lost 4 bases, J lost 3 bases, and 11 bases stayed unmatched. CDR3 nucleotide sequence: TGTGCCAGCAGCCCCCAAACCGGGACAGGGTACTACAATGAGCAGTTCTTC. The encoded protein is CASSPQTGTGYYNEQFF.

This rearrangement joins TRBV9 to TRBJ2-3; D possibly corresponds to TRBD2 (6 bases). The CDR3 totals 16 residues. Trimming stripped 3 bases from V and 6 bases from J, with 20 bases between. Looked up from germline, CDR1 is SGDLS and CDR2 is YYNGEE. In DNA form, the CDR3 reads TGTGCCAGCAGCGGGTCTCACGGGGGAGTTCTGGATACGCAGTATTTT. Protein: CASSGSHGGVLDTQYF. The full variable domain, its missing parts supplied by reference TRBV9 and TRBJ2-3, is DSGVTQTPKHLITATGQRVTLRCSPRSGDLSVYWYQQSLDQGLQFLIQYYNGEERAKGNILERFSAQQFPDLHSELNLSSLELGDSALYFCASSGSHGGVLDTQYFGPGTRLTVL.